The 15 T cell receptor beta chains below all came from one sample that was sequenced in a study of identical twins. One entry per CDR3 protein, called by TCRdb with MiXCR from the 5' RACE reads. The table lists 400,000 to 500,000 distinct CDR3 sequences, around 15% of them singletons, with more than 0.8% in the top ten. These data also featured in a second study, about yellow fever vaccine responses in identical twins.

Sequencing was done on a sample of CD4+ T cells sorted from blood. These receptors were taken from a young woman in good health.

This clonotype was seen repeatedly, ten times or more. The chain has TRBV7-3 and TRBJ2-2; either TRBD1 or TRBD2 may supply D (6 bases each). Trimming pared 5 bases from V and 3 bases from J, leaving 13 bases between. In germline, CDR1 is SGHTA, CDR2 FQGTGA. CDR3 length equals 15 residues. Here the CDR3 reads CASSMGGRDTGELFF. The CDR3 region has the DNA TGTGCCAGCAGCATGGGGGGCCGCGACACCGGGGAGCTGTTTTTT.

A few counts support this clonotype. This sequence joins TRBV5-6 and TRBJ1-6, with D perhaps TRBD1 (5 bases). Germline CDR1 SGHDT, CDR2 YYEEEE. The CDR3 totals 13 residues. Trimming shortened V by 3 bases and J by 13 bases, and 14 bases separated the two germline ends. CDR3 sequence (DNA): TGTGCCAGCAGCTGGGGGACGGATGTTCCCCTCCACTTT. This sequence encodes CASSWGTDVPLHF.

The CDR3 region has the DNA TGTGCCAGCAGTAACGGTCGCGAGCAGTACTTC. Its translation is CASSNGREQYF. The rearrangement joins TRBV6-2 or TRBV6-3 to TRBJ2-7; D gene uncertain. Germline CDR1 and CDR2: MNHEY and SVGEGT. Trimming stripped 5 bases from V and 6 bases from J, with 8 bases between. The CDR3 is 11 residues long.

The table lists this clonotype with a few counts. The chain recombines TRBV18 with TRBJ2-7; 11 bases match TRBD1. Germline V gene sequence: CDR1 KGHSH, CDR2 LQKENI. V shed 3 bases, J shed 2 bases, and the junction held 9 bases outside the gene matches. The CDR3 loop spans 17 amino acids. In nucleotides, the CDR3 is TGTGCCAGCTCACCTGGTACAGCGGGACAGGGGGCCTACGAGCAGTACTTC. Protein sequence: CASSPGTAGQGAYEQYF.

This clonotype has only a few counts. The chain employs TRBV20-1 and TRBJ2-2, with 7 bases lining up with TRBD1. Germline-derived CDR1 and CDR2 are DFQATT and SNEGSKA (reference sequence). The CDR3 has 13 amino acids. The ends lost 6 bases at V and 1 base at J; junction bases unmatched: 2. The CDR3 loop reads CSARTGNTGELFF. CDR3 DNA sequence: TGCAGTGCCAGGACAGGGAACACCGGGGAGCTGTTTTTT.

This clonotype was counted a few times. The chain uses TRBV24-1 and TRBJ2-1; D is possibly TRBD2 (6 bases). This CDR3 has 13 amino acids. V was cut by 5 bases and J by 5 bases, with 9 bases left in between. The germline V gene has CDR1 KGHDR and CDR2 SFDVKD. The CDR3 DNA reads as TGTGCCACCAGTGGCGGGAAGAACAATGAGCAGTTCTTC. Its protein is CATSGGKNNEQFF.

J is TRBJ2-5 and V is TRBV2; either TRBD1 or TRBD2 may fit D (5 bases each). V was cut by 5 bases and J by 4 bases, with 11 bases left in between. CDR3 size: 13 residues. The germline V gene encodes CDR1 SNHLY and CDR2 FYNNEI. CDR3 coding DNA: TGTGCCAGCAGTACGGTGGGGACAGAGACCCAGTACTTC. Amino acids: CASSTVGTETQYF.

This clonotype was seen many times. The chain uses TRBV5-1 and TRBJ2-1, with D perhaps being TRBD1 or TRBD2 (5 bases each). The V gene lost 2 bases and the J gene lost 5 bases, with 11 bases spanning the gap. This CDR3 comprises 14 residues. Germline V CDR1 and CDR2: SGHRS, YFSETQ. CDR3 region: CASSFRRGDNEQFF. The CDR3 coding sequence is TGCGCCAGCAGCTTTAGAAGGGGAGACAATGAGCAGTTCTTC.

This clonotype was found a few times. The gene calls are TRBV28 and TRBJ2-1, with 9 bases fitting TRBD2. The CDR3 contains 18 residues. The germline CDR1 and CDR2 sequences are MDHEN and SYDVKM. V lost 2 bases and J lost 0; bases outside the gene matches: 8. The CDR3 reads CASSLAGLATSSYNEQFF. The CDR3 DNA follows: TGTGCCAGCAGTTTAGCTGGACTAGCGACGAGCTCCTACAATGAGCAGTTCTTC.

Only a few counts were recorded for this clonotype. As DNA, the CDR3 is TGCAGCGGGCGGGACGGAGGTACCTACGAGCAGTACTTC. Amino acid sequence: CSGRDGGTYEQYF. This sequence joins TRBV29-1 and TRBJ2-7, with a weak D call TRBD2 (6 bases). The V and J ends lost 7 bases and 2 bases respectively, with 15 bases between them. Germline CDR1 and CDR2: SQVTM and ANQGSEA. There are 13 residues in the CDR3.

This clonotype was seen repeatedly, ten times or more. The CDR3 region is CASTKQVAAYGYTF. The CDR3 nucleotides read TGTGCCAGCACCAAGCAGGTTGCTGCCTATGGCTACACCTTC. The V call is TRBV12-3 or TRBV12-4, the J call TRBJ1-2; D not certain. The CDR3 runs to 14 residues. V lost 7 bases and J 4 bases, leaving 16 bases between the germline ends.

This clonotype was seen many times. The rearrangement joins TRBV6-1 to TRBJ1-2, with D uncertain. The V end lost 1 base, the J end lost 4 bases, and 4 bases lay between the germline ends. The CDR3 sequence is 12 residues long. CDR1 MNHNS and CDR2 SASEGT come from the germline V gene. The CDR3 DNA reads as TGTGCCAGCAGTGAAGTCCTCTATGGCTACACCTTC. This sequence encodes CASSEVLYGYTF.

This clonotype was counted only a few times. The rearrangement uses TRBV5-4 and TRBJ2-7, with 12 positions matching TRBD2. Trimming at V came to 3 bases and at J to 6 bases, leaving 10 bases not matched to a gene. The CDR3 has 16 residues. CDR1 is SGHNT and CDR2 is YYREEE in the germline V gene (reference sequence). The CDR3 spells CASSSYRTSGEGEQYF. CDR3 DNA sequence: TGTGCCAGCAGCTCCTACAGGACTAGCGGGGAAGGCGAGCAGTACTTC.

This clonotype was recorded a few times. The chain employs TRBV6-2 or TRBV6-3 and TRBJ2-1, with 9 bases identical to TRBD1. V lost 5 bases, J lost 3 bases, and 8 bases stayed unmatched. The germline V gene encodes CDR1 MNHEY and CDR2 SVGEGT. This CDR3 has 16 residues. The CDR3 spells CASSDPAGQGYNEQFF. CDR3 DNA: TGTGCCAGCAGTGACCCTGCGGGACAGGGCTACAATGAGCAGTTCTTC.

Ten or more counts support this clonotype. DNA of the CDR3: TGCGCCAGCAGCCAAGATCGGGGAAACACCGGGGAGCTGTTTTTT. This translates into CASSQDRGNTGELFF. The chain employs TRBV4-1 and TRBJ2-2; D is perhaps TRBD2 (5 bases). The CDR3 runs to 15 residues. Per germline, CDR1 MGHRA and CDR2 YSYEKL. Trimming pared 0 bases from V and 2 bases from J, leaving 7 bases between.